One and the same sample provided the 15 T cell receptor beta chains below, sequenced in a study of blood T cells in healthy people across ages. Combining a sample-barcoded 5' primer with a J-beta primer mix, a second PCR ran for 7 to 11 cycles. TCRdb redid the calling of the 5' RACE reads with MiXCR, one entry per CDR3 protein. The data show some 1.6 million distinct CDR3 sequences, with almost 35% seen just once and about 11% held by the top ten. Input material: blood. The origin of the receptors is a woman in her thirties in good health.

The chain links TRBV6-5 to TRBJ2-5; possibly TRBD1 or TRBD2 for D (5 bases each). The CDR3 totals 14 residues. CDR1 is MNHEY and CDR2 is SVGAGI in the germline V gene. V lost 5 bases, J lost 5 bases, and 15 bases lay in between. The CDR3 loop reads CASSLDWDGETQYF. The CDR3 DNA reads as TGTGCCAGCAGTCTGGACTGGGACGGGGAGACCCAGTACTTC.

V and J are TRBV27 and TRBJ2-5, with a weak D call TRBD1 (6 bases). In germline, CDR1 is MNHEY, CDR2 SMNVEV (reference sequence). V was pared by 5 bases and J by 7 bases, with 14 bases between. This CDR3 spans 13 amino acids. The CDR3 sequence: CASSTYRAPTQYF. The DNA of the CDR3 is TGTGCCAGCAGTACCTACAGGGCGCCGACCCAGTACTTC.

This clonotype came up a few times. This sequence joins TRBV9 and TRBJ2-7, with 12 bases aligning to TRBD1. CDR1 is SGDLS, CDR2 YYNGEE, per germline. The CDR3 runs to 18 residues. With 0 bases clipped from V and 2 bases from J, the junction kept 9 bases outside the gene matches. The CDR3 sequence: CASSVGGQGASVTYEQYF. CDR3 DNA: TGTGCCAGCAGCGTAGGGGGACAGGGGGCGTCGGTGACCTACGAGCAGTACTTC.

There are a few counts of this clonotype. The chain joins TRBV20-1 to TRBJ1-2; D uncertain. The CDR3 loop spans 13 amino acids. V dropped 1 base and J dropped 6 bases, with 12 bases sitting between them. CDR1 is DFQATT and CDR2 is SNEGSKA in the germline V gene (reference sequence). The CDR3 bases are TGCAGTGCTAGAGGCGGAGGGAGAGATGGCTACACCTTC. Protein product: CSARGGGRDGYTF.

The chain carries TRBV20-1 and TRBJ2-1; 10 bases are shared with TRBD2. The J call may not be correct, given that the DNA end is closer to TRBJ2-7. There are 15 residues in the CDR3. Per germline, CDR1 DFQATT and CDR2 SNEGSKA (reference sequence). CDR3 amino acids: CSFLAGALSYNEQYF. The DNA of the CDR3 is TGCAGTTTCCTAGCGGGAGCCCTCTCCTACAATGAGCAGTACTTC.

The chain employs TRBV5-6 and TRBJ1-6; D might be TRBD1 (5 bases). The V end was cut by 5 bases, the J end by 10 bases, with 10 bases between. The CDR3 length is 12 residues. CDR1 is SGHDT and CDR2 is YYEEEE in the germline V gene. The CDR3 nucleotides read TGTGCCAGCAGGGGGGGAGGCTCACCCCTCCACTTT. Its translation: CASRGGGSPLHF.

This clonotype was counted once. CDR3: CASSPTAGHEYPDPSAFF. The CDR3 nucleotides are TGTGCCAGCAGCCCAACAGCGGGCCACGAATACCCGGACCCGTCAGCTTTCTTT. V usage is TRBV5-4 and J usage is TRBJ1-1, with D uncertain. The CDR3 is made up of 18 amino acids. The germline V gene has CDR1 SGHNT and CDR2 YYREEE (reference sequence). The germline V and J ends were trimmed by 4 bases and 10 bases, with 32 bases remaining between them.

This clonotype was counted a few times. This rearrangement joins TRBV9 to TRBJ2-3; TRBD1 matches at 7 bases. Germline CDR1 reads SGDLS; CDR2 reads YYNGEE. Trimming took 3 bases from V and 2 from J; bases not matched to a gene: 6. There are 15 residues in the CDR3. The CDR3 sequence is CASSGSTGFTDTQYF. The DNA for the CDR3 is TGTGCCAGCAGCGGATCGACAGGGTTCACAGATACGCAGTATTTT.

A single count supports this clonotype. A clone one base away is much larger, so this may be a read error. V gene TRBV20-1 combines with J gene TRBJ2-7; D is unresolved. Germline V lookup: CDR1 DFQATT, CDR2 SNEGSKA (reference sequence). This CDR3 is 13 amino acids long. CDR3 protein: CSARDTKSYGQYF. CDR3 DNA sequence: TGCAGTGCTAGAGATACGAAATCCTACGGGCAGTACTTC.

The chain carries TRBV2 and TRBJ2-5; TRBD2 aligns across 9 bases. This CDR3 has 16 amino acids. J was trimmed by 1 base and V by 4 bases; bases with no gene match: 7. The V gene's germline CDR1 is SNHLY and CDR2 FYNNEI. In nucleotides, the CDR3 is TGTGCCAGCAGTGTCGGTCCTAGCGGGGTCCAAGAGACCCAGTACTTC. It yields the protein CASSVGPSGVQETQYF.

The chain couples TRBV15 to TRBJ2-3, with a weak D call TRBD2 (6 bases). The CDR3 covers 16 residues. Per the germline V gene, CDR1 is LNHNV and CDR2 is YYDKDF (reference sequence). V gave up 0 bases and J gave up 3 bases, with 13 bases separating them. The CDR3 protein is CATSRDWREATDTQYF. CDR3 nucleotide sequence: TGTGCCACCAGCAGAGATTGGAGGGAGGCTACAGATACGCAGTATTTT.

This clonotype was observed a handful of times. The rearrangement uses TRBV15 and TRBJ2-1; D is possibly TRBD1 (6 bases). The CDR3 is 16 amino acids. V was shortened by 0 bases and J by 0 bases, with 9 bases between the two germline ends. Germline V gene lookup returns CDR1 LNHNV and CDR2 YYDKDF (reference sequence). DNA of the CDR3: TGTGCCACCAGCAGAGAACCCAGGGGCTCCTACAATGAGCAGTTCTTC. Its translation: CATSREPRGSYNEQFF.

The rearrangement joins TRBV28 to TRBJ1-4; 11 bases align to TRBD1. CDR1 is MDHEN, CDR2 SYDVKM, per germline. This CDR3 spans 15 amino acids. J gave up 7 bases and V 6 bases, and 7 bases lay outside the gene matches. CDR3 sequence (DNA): TGTGCCAGCAGCCGGACAGGGGGCTATTTTGAAAAACTGTTTTTT. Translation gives CASSRTGGYFEKLFF.

The CDR3 coding sequence is TGCGCCAGCGCGAAGGGCACGAGCTCCTACGAGCAGTACTTC. The encoded protein is CASAKGTSSYEQYF. J is TRBJ2-7 and V is TRBV5-1; unclear D gene. Germline CDR1 reads SGHRS; CDR2 reads YFSETQ. Trimming removed 7 bases from V and 0 bases from J, with 14 bases in between. There are 14 residues in the CDR3.

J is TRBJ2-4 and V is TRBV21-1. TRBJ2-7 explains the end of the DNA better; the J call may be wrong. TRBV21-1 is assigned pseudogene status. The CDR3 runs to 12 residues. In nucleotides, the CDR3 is TGTGCCAGCAGGATAGGGCTTCACGAGCAGTACTTC. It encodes CASRIGLHEQYF.